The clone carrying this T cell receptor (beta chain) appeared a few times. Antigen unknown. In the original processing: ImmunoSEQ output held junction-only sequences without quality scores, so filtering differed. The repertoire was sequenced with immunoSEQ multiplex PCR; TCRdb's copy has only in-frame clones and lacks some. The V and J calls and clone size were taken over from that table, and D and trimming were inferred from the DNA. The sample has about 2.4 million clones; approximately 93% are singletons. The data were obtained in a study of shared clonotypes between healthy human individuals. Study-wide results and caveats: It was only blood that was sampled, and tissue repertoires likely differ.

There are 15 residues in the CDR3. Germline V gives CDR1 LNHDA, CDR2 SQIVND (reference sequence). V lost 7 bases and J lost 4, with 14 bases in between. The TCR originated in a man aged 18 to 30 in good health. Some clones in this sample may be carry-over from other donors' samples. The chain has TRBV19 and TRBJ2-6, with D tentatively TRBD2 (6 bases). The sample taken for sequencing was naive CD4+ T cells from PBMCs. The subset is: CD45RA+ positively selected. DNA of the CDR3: TGTGCCAGTACCCCACCGGGGAGGGGGGCCAACGTCCTGACTTTC. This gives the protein CASTPPGRGANVLTF. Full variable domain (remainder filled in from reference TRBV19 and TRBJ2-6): DGGITQSPKYLFRKEGQNVTLSCEQNLNHDAMYWYRQDPGQGLRLIYYSQIVNDFQKGDIAEGYSVSREKKESFPLTVTSAQKNPTAFYLCASTPPGRGANVLTFGAGSRLTVL.